Below are 10 T cell receptor beta chains sequenced from a single sample in a study of T cell changes during pregnancy in multiple sclerosis. Sequencing used immunoSEQ multiplex PCR; TCRdb keeps in-frame clones, though not all of them. The profile shows around 50,000 clones, roughly 91% of them singletons. The specimen comprised CD4+ T cells from peripheral blood mononuclear cells, sampled after pregnancy. The origin of the receptors is a female donor in good health, enrolled as a control in a pregnancy study.

This sequence joins TRBV18 and TRBJ1-5; 10 bases are shared with TRBD1. This CDR3 is built from 15 residues. Germline-derived CDR1 and CDR2 are KGHSH and LQKENI. The junction had 10 bases not matched to a gene; V was cut back by 6 bases and J by 8 bases. CDR3 sequence: CASSPTGGPLEPQHF. The DNA for the CDR3 is TGTGCCAGCTCGCCGACAGGGGGCCCGTTGGAGCCCCAGCATTTT.

The chain employs TRBV7-9 and TRBJ1-5; D possibly corresponds to TRBD1 (5 bases). Germline V gene sequence: CDR1 SEHNR, CDR2 FQNEAQ (reference sequence). The CDR3 contains 15 residues. Trimming shortened V by 10 bases and J by 2 bases, and 18 bases separated the two germline ends. The CDR3 reads CATRPGNGGNQPQHF. CDR3 coding DNA: TGTGCCACACGGCCAGGGAACGGAGGCAATCAGCCCCAGCATTTT.

The chain employs TRBV6-5 and TRBJ1-1, with 8 positions matching TRBD1. CDR3 length equals 14 residues. CDR1 MNHEY and CDR2 SVGAGI come from the germline V gene. The V and J ends lost 5 bases and 4 bases, in that order; junction bases with no gene match: 6. CDR3 sequence: CASSEDRVGTEAFF. CDR3 in DNA: TGTGCCAGCAGTGAGGACAGGGTGGGCACTGAAGCTTTCTTT.

The rearrangement uses TRBV5-6 and TRBJ1-1, with TRBD1 matching 7 bases. Trimming cost V 4 bases and J 1 base; bases outside gene matches: 7. This CDR3 spans 15 amino acids. From germline, CDR1 is SGHDT and CDR2 YYEEEE. CDR3 nucleotide sequence: TGTGCCAGCAGCCGTCTGGGACAGCCGAACACTGAAGCTTTCTTT. This encodes CASSRLGQPNTEAFF.

This clone was seen just once. The rearrangement uses TRBV21-1 and TRBJ2-5; the table assigns TRBD1, which was not confirmed against the DNA. TRBV21-1 counts as a pseudogene. This CDR3 spans 14 amino acids. CDR3 DNA: TGTGCCAGCAGCGACAGGGTCGGTGGAGAGACCCAGTACTTC. Protein product: CASSDRVGGETQYF.

The chain has TRBV6-4 and TRBJ2-1, with TRBD2 matching 12 bases. With V trimmed by 6 bases and J by 3 bases, 9 bases remained unmatched. The CDR3 contains 17 residues. The germline V gene has CDR1 MRHNA and CDR2 SNTAGT. The CDR3 region is CASRETSGSTLYNEQFF. The CDR3 coding sequence is TGTGCCAGCAGAGAGACTAGCGGGAGCACCCTCTACAATGAGCAGTTCTTC.

Comment on this clone: The CDR3 carries no conserved terminal phenylalanine or tryptophan, so it likely arises from a read error. The limits of the CDR3 on the DNA are not certain, so only TCRdb's listed CDR3 is given. The J gene is TRBJ1-2, the V gene TRBV11-2. Germline V gene sequence: CDR1 SGHAT, CDR2 FQNNGV. The CDR3 spans 10 residues, counting both ends. The CDR3 protein is CASSLELSRS.

The genes are TRBV10-3 and TRBJ2-1, with TRBD1 as a possible D gene (5 bases). The CDR3 extends over 12 amino acids. Germline-derived CDR1 and CDR2 are ENHRY and SYGVKD. V lost 9 bases and J lost 6, with 12 bases in between. The CDR3 DNA is TGTGCCATGAGGACATCTGGCAATGAGCAGTTCTTC. Translating gives CAMRTSGNEQFF.

This clone was seen only once. This rearrangement joins TRBV7-2 to TRBJ2-3; D call uncertain. This CDR3 is 16 amino acids long. CDR1 and CDR2 from the germline V gene are SGHTA and FQGNSA. V was cut by 0 bases and J by 5 bases, with 15 bases left in between. The DNA for the CDR3 is TGTGCCAGCAGCTTAGCGCCGGTCAAGCGCGGAGATACGCAGTATTTT. Its translation: CASSLAPVKRGDTQYF.

This sequence joins TRBV7-8 and TRBJ2-5; 7 bases line up with TRBD1. The CDR3 covers 15 residues. The V gene's germline CDR1 is SGHVS and CDR2 FQNEAQ. V lost 5 bases, J lost 3 bases, and 9 bases stayed unmatched. DNA of the CDR3: TGTGCCAGCAGCATACTCCGGGACAGAGAAGAGACCCAGTACTTC. Translated: CASSILRDREETQYF.